One sample yielded the 8 T cell receptor beta chains listed below, sequenced in a study of monozygotic twins with inflammatory bowel disease. One entry per CDR3 protein, without DNA, is what TCRdb gives after re-calling the 5' RACE reads. The sample data list roughly 150,000 distinct CDR3 sequences. The sample consisted of blood. The receptors were gathered from a human donor with ulcerative colitis or Crohn's disease, or a healthy co-twin of an affected twin (not recorded which).

The rearrangement joins TRBV6-2 or TRBV6-3 to TRBJ2-1. Germline CDR1 and CDR2: MNHEY and SVGEGT. The CDR3 consists of 13 residues. CDR3 residues: CASSYTGYNEQFF.

The chain links TRBV6-2 or TRBV6-3 to TRBJ2-7; without DNA, the TCRdb call of TRBD1 cannot be checked. The CDR3 is 15 residues long. The germline V gene encodes CDR1 MNHEY and CDR2 SVGEGT. The CDR3 here is CASSSPGTGEFEQYF.

V is TRBV6-1 and J is TRBJ2-7; with no DNA, the TCRdb D assignment of TRBD1 cannot be verified. Germline V gives CDR1 MNHNS, CDR2 SASEGT. The CDR3 contains 14 residues. CDR3 loop: CASSDTGGPYEQYF.

The chain uses TRBV18 and TRBJ2-4. The CDR3 has 21 residues. CDR1 is KGHSH and CDR2 is LQKENI in the germline V gene. The CDR3 sequence: CASSPLGGGIRSQLAKNIQYF.

The gene calls are TRBV12-3 or TRBV12-4 and TRBJ2-1; the TCRdb D gene call, TRBD1, has no DNA to confirm it. The CDR3 has 14 amino acids. CDR3 protein: CASRPPGPENEQFF.

This chain joins TRBV5-1 and TRBJ1-6. The length of the CDR3 is 16 residues. Germline V gene data show CDR1 as SGHRS and CDR2 as YFSETQ. This chain's CDR3 is CASSPAMSSYNSPLHF.

The chain recombines TRBV2 with TRBJ1-2; lacking DNA, the TRBD1 call made by TCRdb goes unchecked. CDR1 and CDR2 from the germline V gene are SNHLY and FYNNEI. The CDR3 contains 14 residues. CDR3 protein: CASSFLQGEDGYTF.

This sequence joins TRBV6-1 and TRBJ2-7. This CDR3 has 14 amino acids. The germline V gene has CDR1 MNHNS and CDR2 SASEGT. CDR3 sequence reads: CASRPYREVYEQYF.